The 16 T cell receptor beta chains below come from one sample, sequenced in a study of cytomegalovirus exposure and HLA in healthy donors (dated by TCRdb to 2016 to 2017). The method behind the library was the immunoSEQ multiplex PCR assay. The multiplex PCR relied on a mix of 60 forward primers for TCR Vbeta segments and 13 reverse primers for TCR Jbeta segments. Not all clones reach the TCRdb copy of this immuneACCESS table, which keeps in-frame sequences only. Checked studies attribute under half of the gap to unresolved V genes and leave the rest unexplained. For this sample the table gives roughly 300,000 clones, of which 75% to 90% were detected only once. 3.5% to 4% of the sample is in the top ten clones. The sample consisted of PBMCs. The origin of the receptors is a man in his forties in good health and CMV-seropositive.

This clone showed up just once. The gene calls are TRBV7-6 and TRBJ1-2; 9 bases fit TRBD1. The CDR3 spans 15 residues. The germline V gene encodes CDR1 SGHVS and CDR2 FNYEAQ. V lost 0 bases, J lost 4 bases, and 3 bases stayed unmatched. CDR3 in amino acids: CASSLAGQGGYGYTF. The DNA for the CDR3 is TGTGCCAGCAGCTTAGCGGGACAGGGTGGCTATGGCTACACCTTC.

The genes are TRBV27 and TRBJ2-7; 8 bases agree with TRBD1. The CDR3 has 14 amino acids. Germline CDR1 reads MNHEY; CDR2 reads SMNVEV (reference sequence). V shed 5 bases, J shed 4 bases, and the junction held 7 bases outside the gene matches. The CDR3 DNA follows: TGTGCCAGCAGTCTCCAGGGGGCGCGATACGAGCAGTACTTC. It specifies CASSLQGARYEQYF.

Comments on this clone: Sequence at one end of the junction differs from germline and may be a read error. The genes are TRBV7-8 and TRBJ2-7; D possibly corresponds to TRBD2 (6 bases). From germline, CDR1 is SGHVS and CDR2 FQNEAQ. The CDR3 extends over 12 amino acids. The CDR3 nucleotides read TGTGCCAGCAGCCCATACGAGGGCGGCGGGGACTTC. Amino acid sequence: CASSPYEGGGDF.

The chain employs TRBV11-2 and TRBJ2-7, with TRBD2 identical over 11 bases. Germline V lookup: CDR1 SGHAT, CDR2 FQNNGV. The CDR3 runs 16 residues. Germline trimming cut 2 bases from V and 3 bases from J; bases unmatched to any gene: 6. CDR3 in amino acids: CASSLPHSGRGYEQYF. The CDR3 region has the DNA TGTGCCAGCAGCTTACCCCATAGCGGGAGGGGCTACGAGCAGTACTTC.

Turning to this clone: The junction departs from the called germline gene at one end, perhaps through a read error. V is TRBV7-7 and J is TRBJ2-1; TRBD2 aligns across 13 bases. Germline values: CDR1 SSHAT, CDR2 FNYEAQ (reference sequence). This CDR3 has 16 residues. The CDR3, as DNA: TGTGCTAGCAGCCAAAGAGGACTAGCGGGAGTCACTGAGCAGTTCTTC. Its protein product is CASSQRGLAGVTEQFF.

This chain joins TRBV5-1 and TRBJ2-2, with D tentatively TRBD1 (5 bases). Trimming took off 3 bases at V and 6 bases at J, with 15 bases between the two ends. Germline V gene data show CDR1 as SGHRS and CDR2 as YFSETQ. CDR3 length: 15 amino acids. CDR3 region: CASSWNIQGAGELFF. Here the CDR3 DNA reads TGCGCCAGCAGCTGGAACATCCAGGGTGCCGGGGAGCTGTTTTTT.

CDR3 sequence (DNA): TGTGCCAGCAGCTTATACGGGGATCCCGGGGAGCTGTTTTTT. Translating gives CASSLYGDPGELFF. This rearrangement joins TRBV7-3 to TRBJ2-2, with D maybe TRBD2 (5 bases). This CDR3 comprises 14 residues. CDR1 and CDR2 from the germline V gene are SGHTA and FQGTGA. The V and J ends lost 2 bases and 6 bases respectively, with 10 bases between them.

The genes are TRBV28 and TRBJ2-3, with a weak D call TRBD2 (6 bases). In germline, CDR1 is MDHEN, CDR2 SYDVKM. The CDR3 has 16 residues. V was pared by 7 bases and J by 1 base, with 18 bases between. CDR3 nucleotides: TGTGCCAGCATCGAATCAACTAGCAGACGCACAGATACGCAGTATTTT. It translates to CASIESTSRRTDTQYF.

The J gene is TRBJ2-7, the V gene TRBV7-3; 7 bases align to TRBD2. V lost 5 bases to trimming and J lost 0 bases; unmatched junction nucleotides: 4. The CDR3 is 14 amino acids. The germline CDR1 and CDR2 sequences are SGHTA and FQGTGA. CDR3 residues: CASSPWEGSYEQYF. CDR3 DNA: TGTGCCAGCAGCCCCTGGGAGGGCTCCTACGAGCAGTACTTC.

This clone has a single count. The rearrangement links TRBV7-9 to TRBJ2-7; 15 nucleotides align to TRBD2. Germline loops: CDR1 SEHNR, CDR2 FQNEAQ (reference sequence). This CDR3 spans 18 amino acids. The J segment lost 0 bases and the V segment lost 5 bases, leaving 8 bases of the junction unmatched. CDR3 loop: CASSQLGLAGGSSYEQYF. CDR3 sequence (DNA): TGTGCCAGCAGCCAACTGGGACTAGCGGGAGGCAGCTCCTACGAGCAGTACTTC.

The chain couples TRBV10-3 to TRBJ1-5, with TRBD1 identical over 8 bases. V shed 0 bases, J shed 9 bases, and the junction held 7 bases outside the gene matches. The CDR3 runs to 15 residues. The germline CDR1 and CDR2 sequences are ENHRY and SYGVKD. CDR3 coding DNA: TGTGCCATCAGTGAGTCCCCGGACAGGGACTTGCCCCAGCATTTT. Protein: CAISESPDRDLPQHF.

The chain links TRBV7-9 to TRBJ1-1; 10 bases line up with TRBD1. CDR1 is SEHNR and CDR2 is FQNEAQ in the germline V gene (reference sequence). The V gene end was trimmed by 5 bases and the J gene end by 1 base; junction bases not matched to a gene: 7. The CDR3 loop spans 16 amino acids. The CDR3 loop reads CASSPPTGGANTEAFF. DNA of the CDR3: TGTGCCAGCAGCCCACCGACAGGGGGCGCGAACACTGAAGCTTTCTTT.

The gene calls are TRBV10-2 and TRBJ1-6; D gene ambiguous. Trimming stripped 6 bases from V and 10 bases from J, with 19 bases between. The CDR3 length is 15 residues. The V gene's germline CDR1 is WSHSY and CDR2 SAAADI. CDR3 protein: CASSNRGMMGSPLHF. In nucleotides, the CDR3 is TGCGCCAGCAGCAACCGAGGGATGATGGGGTCACCCCTCCACTTT.

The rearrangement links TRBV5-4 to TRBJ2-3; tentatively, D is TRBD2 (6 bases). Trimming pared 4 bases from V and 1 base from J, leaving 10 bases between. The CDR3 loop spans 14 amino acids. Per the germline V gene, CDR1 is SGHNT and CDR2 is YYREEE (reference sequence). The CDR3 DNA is TGTGCCAGCAGCACACTAGCAGGCACAGATACGCAGTATTTT. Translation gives CASSTLAGTDTQYF.

The CDR3 bases are TGTGCCAGCAGTTACGGCCCAGGGGGCGGTTACGAGCAGTACTTC. Residues: CASSYGPGGGYEQYF. The gene calls are TRBV6-5 and TRBJ2-5; 8 bases fit TRBD1. The DNA end is more similar to TRBJ2-7, so the J call may be wrong. CDR3 length: 15 amino acids. Germline CDR1 is MNHEY and CDR2 is SVGAGI.

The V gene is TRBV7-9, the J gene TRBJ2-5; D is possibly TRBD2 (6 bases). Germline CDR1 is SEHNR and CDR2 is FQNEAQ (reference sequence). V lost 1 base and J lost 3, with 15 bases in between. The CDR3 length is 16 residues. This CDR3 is CASSLVPAREEETQYF. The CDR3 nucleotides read TGTGCCAGCAGCTTAGTCCCGGCCAGGGAGGAAGAGACCCAGTACTTC.